The 29 T cell receptor beta chains below all came from one sample that was sequenced in a study of beta chain features in type 1 diabetes. Study results and limitations: Among all four CD4+ subsets, Type 1 diabetes patients had TCRB CDR3s that were moderately but significantly shorter.

These receptors have no identified antigens. Expressed TCRB transcripts were sequenced after all isolated RNA was converted to cDNA. Assay: immunoSEQ multiplex PCR; the TCRdb copy retains only in-frame clones and omits some. The repertoire has some 700,000 clones, 10% to 15% of them found once; the top ten carry approximately 0.022%. Sequences were obtained from naive CD4+ T cells from blood. Receptors originate from a man aged 18 to 29 with type 1 diabetes.

Only a few counts were recorded for this clone. V is TRBV25-1 and J is TRBJ1-1; perhaps TRBD1 as D (5 bases). The CDR3 contains 15 residues. The germline V gene encodes CDR1 MGHDK and CDR2 SYGVNS. Trimming took 2 bases from V and 1 from J, leaving 11 bases between them. This CDR3 is CASSEPGGPNTEAFF. As DNA, the CDR3 is TGTGCCAGCAGTGAACCGGGGGGTCCGAACACTGAAGCTTTCTTT.

V gene TRBV27 combines with J gene TRBJ1-1; TRBD1 matches 7 bases. J gave up 4 bases and V 8 bases, and 10 bases lay outside the gene matches. Germline V gives CDR1 MNHEY, CDR2 SMNVEV (reference sequence). This CDR3 comprises 14 residues. CDR3 coding DNA: TGTGCCAGCCTGGCCCTGACAGGGCCCACTGAAGCTTTCTTT. Encoded protein: CASLALTGPTEAFF.

The chain recombines TRBV30 with TRBJ1-2; 9 bases match TRBD1. Unmatched junction bases numbered 6, after V lost 3 bases and J lost 7 bases. Germline V CDR1 and CDR2: GTSNPN, SVGIG (reference sequence). The CDR3 extends over 13 amino acids. CDR3 region: CAWRPQGAFGYTF. The CDR3 region has the DNA TGTGCCTGGAGGCCACAGGGGGCTTTTGGCTACACCTTC. The full variable domain, completed using reference TRBV30 and TRBJ1-2, is SQTIHQWPATLVQPVGSPLSLECTVEGTSNPNLYWYRQAAGRGLQLLFYSVGIGQISSEVPQNLSASRPQDRQFILSSKKLLLSDSGFYLCAWRPQGAFGYTFGSGTRLTVV.

There are a few counts of this clone. The chain joins TRBV6-6 to TRBJ2-5; tentatively, D is TRBD1 or TRBD2 (5 bases each). The germline V gene encodes CDR1 MNHNY and CDR2 SVGAGI (reference sequence). Trimming left V 2 bases short and J 4 bases short, with 17 bases between. The CDR3 consists of 16 residues. CDR3 amino acids: CASSYATGTVIETQYF. CDR3 nucleotide sequence: TGTGCCAGCAGTTACGCCACCGGGACGGTCATAGAGACCCAGTACTTC.

This chain links TRBV29-1 with TRBJ1-2, with a weak D call TRBD1 (5 bases). Germline CDR1 is SQVTM and CDR2 is ANQGSEA. This CDR3 contains 11 residues. Trimming pared 6 bases from V and 9 bases from J, leaving 14 bases between. CDR3 region: CSVESGGSYTF. DNA of the CDR3: TGCAGCGTCGAAAGCGGGGGGAGCTACACCTTC. Variable domain in full (rest from reference TRBV29-1 and TRBJ1-2): SAVISQKPSRDICQRGTSLTIQCQVDSQVTMMFWYRQQPGQSLTLIATANQGSEATYESGFVIDKFPISRPNLTFSTLTVSNMSPEDSSIYLCSVESGGSYTFGSGTRLTVV.

The gene calls are TRBV28 and TRBJ2-7, with D unresolved. Trimming left V 7 bases short and J 7 bases short, with 14 bases between. This CDR3 has 12 amino acids. Germline values: CDR1 MDHEN, CDR2 SYDVKM. The CDR3 is CASTSHVGEQYF. For the CDR3, the DNA is TGTGCCAGCACCAGCCACGTTGGGGAGCAGTACTTC.

This clone was observed a handful of times. V usage is TRBV7-2 and J usage is TRBJ1-5; possible D gene TRBD1, 6 bases. The V gene's germline CDR1 is SGHTA and CDR2 FQGNSA. CDR3 length equals 15 residues. V shed 1 base and J shed 4 bases, with 11 bases lying between them. CDR3: CASSLGGQGNQPQHF. CDR3 nucleotides: TGTGCCAGCAGCTTAGGGGGGCAGGGAAATCAGCCCCAGCATTTT.

The chain has TRBV9 and TRBJ2-7, with 7 bases matching TRBD1. V trimming: 4 bases; J trimming: 3 bases; junction bases outside the gene matches: 10. Per germline, CDR1 SGDLS and CDR2 YYNGEE. This CDR3 region has 15 residues. CDR3 sequence reads: CASSSQPGQNYEQYF. The CDR3 DNA reads TGTGCCAGCAGCTCGCAGCCGGGACAGAACTACGAGCAGTACTTC. Supplemented by reference TRBV9 and TRBJ2-7, the full variable domain reads DSGVTQTPKHLITATGQRVTLRCSPRSGDLSVYWYQQSLDQGLQFLIQYYNGEERAKGNILERFSAQQFPDLHSELNLSSLELGDSALYFCASSSQPGQNYEQYFGPGTRLTVT.

This chain joins TRBV28 and TRBJ2-3; 11 positions agree with TRBD2. The V segment lost 8 bases and the J segment 0 bases; nucleotides outside the gene matches: 13. This CDR3 region has 18 residues. Germline assignment: CDR1 MDHEN and CDR2 SYDVKM. The CDR3 region is CASGRTSGRVLSTDTQYF. The CDR3 DNA follows: TGTGCCAGCGGAAGGACTAGCGGGCGTGTTCTGAGCACAGATACGCAGTATTTT.

The table lists this clone with a few counts. The chain couples TRBV28 to TRBJ1-6; D might be TRBD1 (5 bases). V shed 4 bases and J shed 18 bases, with 16 bases lying between them. From germline, CDR1 is MDHEN and CDR2 SYDVKM. The length of the CDR3 is 12 residues. The CDR3 sequence: CASSSLDRRPHF. CDR3 sequence (DNA): TGTGCCAGCAGTTCCCTCGACAGACGTCCCCACTTT.

This clone has only a few counts. This sequence joins TRBV6-1 and TRBJ1-2, with D possibly TRBD1 on 5 matching bases. This CDR3 comprises 14 residues. Germline V CDR1 and CDR2: MNHNS, SASEGT. V gave up 3 bases and J gave up 3 bases, with 11 bases separating them. CDR3 residues: CASSDSREYYGYTF. CDR3 bases: TGTGCCAGCAGTGACTCCAGGGAGTACTATGGCTACACCTTC.

A remark on this clone: Other DNA sequences in the same sample also yield this CDR3. The chain couples TRBV29-1 to TRBJ1-5; no firm D call. Germline V lookup: CDR1 SQVTM, CDR2 ANQGSEA. The CDR3 runs 12 residues. V was shortened by 7 bases and J by 2 bases, with 9 bases between the two germline ends. The CDR3: CSAGGGNQPQHF. CDR3 coding DNA: TGCAGCGCAGGAGGCGGCAATCAGCCCCAGCATTTT.

V usage is TRBV9 and J usage is TRBJ2-3; 7 bases align to TRBD1. The V gene's germline CDR1 is SGDLS and CDR2 YYNGEE. The CDR3 length is 15 residues. Trimming removed 0 bases from V and 2 bases from J; junction bases left unmatched: 3. The CDR3 sequence: CASSVDRGHTDTQYF. The CDR3 bases are TGTGCCAGCAGCGTAGACAGGGGTCACACAGATACGCAGTATTTT.

V and J are TRBV19 and TRBJ1-5, with D possibly matching TRBD1 (5 bases). The CDR3 is made up of 14 amino acids. Trimming left V 7 bases short and J 3 bases short, with 13 bases between. Germline lookup yields CDR1 LNHDA and CDR2 SQIVND (reference sequence). The CDR3 DNA reads as TGTGCCAGTAAAACAGGAACCTTCAATCAGCCCCAGCATTTT. Translated: CASKTGTFNQPQHF.

This clone was seen more than once but under ten times. In the same sample, other DNA sequences code for this CDR3. The V and J genes are TRBV25-1 and TRBJ1-1; D is unresolved. CDR3 length: 11 amino acids. Germline V CDR1 and CDR2: MGHDK, SYGVNS. V was cut by 6 bases and J by 4 bases, with 6 bases left in between. The CDR3 reads CASRRGTEAFF. The CDR3 bases are TGTGCCAGCAGGCGAGGCACTGAAGCTTTCTTT.

The J gene is TRBJ2-1, the V gene TRBV6-5; D perhaps matches TRBD1 (5 bases). The CDR3 runs 12 residues. The ends were cut back, 2 bases at V and 7 bases at J, with 6 bases in the middle. Germline lookup yields CDR1 MNHEY and CDR2 SVGAGI. The CDR3 spells CASSYQGNEQFF. CDR3 sequence (DNA): TGTGCCAGCAGTTACCAGGGTAATGAGCAGTTCTTC.

V usage is TRBV5-1 and J usage is TRBJ2-3, with D perhaps assigned TRBD1 or TRBD2 (5 bases each). The V gene lost 2 bases and the J gene lost 2 bases, with 15 bases spanning the gap. The CDR3 has 16 amino acids. Germline V gene lookup returns CDR1 SGHRS and CDR2 YFSETQ. The CDR3 DNA reads as TGCGCCAGCAGCTTCGGGACCCTCGACTTCACAGATACGCAGTATTTT. Translated: CASSFGTLDFTDTQYF.

This clone has more than one count but fewer than ten. Different DNA sequences within this sample yield the same CDR3. The J gene is TRBJ1-5, the V gene TRBV4-1; no clear D gene. V lost 1 base and J 1 base, leaving 8 bases between the germline ends. Germline loops: CDR1 MGHRA, CDR2 YSYEKL. The CDR3 contains 15 residues. The chain's CDR3 is CASSQGTASNQPQHF. CDR3 sequence (DNA): TGCGCCAGCAGCCAAGGGACTGCGAGCAATCAGCCCCAGCATTTT.

This clone was recorded a few times. The chain employs TRBV7-2 and TRBJ1-1, with D possibly TRBD1 on 5 matching bases. Germline values: CDR1 SGHTA, CDR2 FQGNSA. The CDR3 totals 13 residues. Trimming took off 3 bases at V and 6 bases at J, with 11 bases between the two ends. DNA of the CDR3: TGTGCCAGCAGCTTCCAGGGTGGGCCTGAAGCTTTCTTT. Its translation: CASSFQGGPEAFF.

The chain recombines TRBV28 with TRBJ1-5; unclear D gene. V dropped 4 bases and J dropped 1 base, with 11 bases sitting between them. CDR3 length: 15 residues. Germline V CDR1 and CDR2: MDHEN, SYDVKM. The CDR3 protein is CASSSPGVSNQPQHF. The CDR3 bases are TGTGCCAGCAGTTCCCCTGGGGTAAGCAATCAGCCCCAGCATTTT. The full variable domain, with the rest looked up from reference TRBV28 and TRBJ1-5, is DVKVTQSSRYLVKRTGEKVFLECVQDMDHENMFWYRQDPGLGLRLIYFSYDVKMKEKGDIPEGYSVSREKKERFSLILESASTNQTSMYLCASSSPGVSNQPQHFGDGTRLSIL.

The chain links TRBV9 to TRBJ2-3; TRBD1 is a possible D gene (6 bases). The germline V gene has CDR1 SGDLS and CDR2 YYNGEE. This CDR3 has 15 residues. Trimming pared 2 bases from V and 3 bases from J, leaving 13 bases between. In DNA form, the CDR3 reads TGTGCCAGCAGCGTCTGGGCAGGGGCGACAGATACGCAGTATTTT. This encodes CASSVWAGATDTQYF.

This clone appeared a few times. The chain couples TRBV2 to TRBJ2-1; tentatively, D is TRBD1 (7 bases). The CDR3 runs to 15 residues. Trimming removed 4 bases from V and 5 bases from J, with 15 bases in between. Germline CDR1 reads SNHLY; CDR2 reads FYNNEI. The CDR3 protein is CASSGGQGGHNEQFF. The CDR3 DNA follows: TGTGCCAGCAGTGGCGGGCAGGGGGGACACAATGAGCAGTTCTTC.

V usage is TRBV14 and J usage is TRBJ1-1; D unresolved. The CDR3 runs 13 residues. Trimming left V 5 bases short and J 0 bases short, with 7 bases between. CDR1 is SGHDN, CDR2 FVKESK, per germline. The CDR3 here is CASSKRLNTEAFF. CDR3 DNA: TGTGCCAGCAGCAAAAGGTTGAACACTGAAGCTTTCTTT.

This chain uses TRBV25-1 with TRBJ1-1; the D is unclear. Trimming removed 2 bases at V and 7 bases at J, with 14 bases between. The CDR3 spans 14 residues. Germline V gene data show CDR1 as MGHDK and CDR2 as SYGVNS. The CDR3 DNA reads TGTGCCAGCAGTGAAAGGGCCCTCGTGGGTGAAGCTTTCTTT. Protein sequence: CASSERALVGEAFF.

This clone was counted only a few times. The chain has TRBV28 and TRBJ2-5, with 8 nucleotides matching TRBD1. With 5 bases clipped from V and 5 bases from J, the junction kept 10 bases outside the gene matches. Germline CDR1 MDHEN, CDR2 SYDVKM. The CDR3 loop spans 15 amino acids. The CDR3 sequence is CASSPRTGRMETQYF. In DNA form, the CDR3 reads TGTGCCAGCAGTCCCCGGACAGGGAGGATGGAGACCCAGTACTTC.

V and J are TRBV7-2 and TRBJ2-1; D perhaps matches TRBD2 (6 bases). CDR1 is SGHTA and CDR2 is FQGNSA in the germline V gene. The V end lost 3 bases, the J end lost 0 bases, and 12 bases lay between the germline ends. The CDR3 runs to 16 residues. The CDR3 coding sequence is TGTGCCAGCAGCTTTAGCGGAGGGATCTCCTACAATGAGCAGTTCTTC. Its translation is CASSFSGGISYNEQFF.

The V call is TRBV5-6, the J call TRBJ1-1; D unresolved. This CDR3 is built from 15 residues. With 0 bases removed from V and 0 bases from J, the gap between germline ends came to 9 bases. Per germline, CDR1 SGHDT and CDR2 YYEEEE. In nucleotides, the CDR3 is TGTGCCAGCAGCTTGGACAGCCTTTTGAACACTGAAGCTTTCTTT. This translates into CASSLDSLLNTEAFF.

The chain links TRBV2 to TRBJ1-2; tentative D call: TRBD1 (5 bases). Germline V gene data show CDR1 as SNHLY and CDR2 as FYNNEI. CDR3 length equals 15 residues. Trimming removed 4 bases from V and 7 bases from J, with 19 bases in between. The CDR3: CASSGGRTVSGGYTF. The CDR3 coding sequence is TGTGCCAGCAGTGGGGGGAGAACGGTTTCGGGTGGCTACACCTTC. Full variable domain (remainder filled in from reference TRBV2 and TRBJ1-2): EPEVTQTPSHQVTQMGQEVILRCVPISNHLYFYWYRQILGQKVEFLVSFYNNEISEKSEIFDDQFSVERPDGSNFTLKIRSTKLEDSAMYFCASSGGRTVSGGYTFGSGTRLTVV.

The sample holds a few counts of this clone. This chain joins TRBV30 and TRBJ1-2; 7 bases align to TRBD1. The CDR3 spans 15 residues. V shed 1 base and J 2 bases; nucleotides not matched to a gene: 7. Germline assignment: CDR1 GTSNPN and CDR2 SVGIG (reference sequence). CDR3 region: CAWSEGAASNYGYTF. The CDR3 coding sequence is TGTGCCTGGAGTGAGGGGGCCGCCTCCAACTATGGCTACACCTTC.